The entry that follows covers one TCR beta chain sequence. The antigen is unknown. This entry is derived from a study of blood T cells in healthy people across ages. Study-wide background: T cells yielded about one barcoded beta molecule per two cells through template switching.

Regarding the study as a whole: Significant beta diversity loss was already apparent by age approximately 42, declining roughly linearly. Among long-lived donors, naive CD4+ cells were more numerous and diversity higher than in aged donors.

The use of a sample-barcoded 5' primer and a J-beta primer mix characterized a second PCR of roughly 6 to 12 cycles. In TCRdb, the 5' RACE reads were re-called with MiXCR into one record per CDR3 protein. The sample lists nearly 1 million distinct CDR3 sequences, roughly 51% occurring once. CDR3 length equals 12 residues. The V end was cut by 7 bases, the J end by 7 bases, with 13 bases between. Germline loops: CDR1 MNHEY, CDR2 SMNVEV (reference sequence). This clonotype was obtained from a woman aged 60-75 years in good health. The material sequenced was blood. The chain links TRBV27 to TRBJ1-2, with D perhaps matching TRBD1 (5 bases). The chain's CDR3 is CASKQAVGGYTF. CDR3 sequence (DNA): TGTGCCAGCAAACAGGCCGTCGGTGGCTACACCTTC.